In its sample, the clone carrying this TCR beta chain was seen a few times. Patients between 18 and 65 years old had hyperthyroidism, newly diagnosed and lasting under 2 months. Germline V CDR1 and CDR2: SGHTS, YDEGEE. This CDR3 is built from 14 residues. V was cut by 1 base and J by 5 bases, with 10 bases left in between. This record belongs to a study of T cells in Graves' hyperthyroidism and ophthalmopathy. It was RNA transcripts that yielded the amplified TCR beta CDR3 regions. First-round RT-PCR with HTBI primers amplified the TCR CDR3 region. TCRdb re-called the multiplex PCR reads through MiXCR, storing one row per CDR3 protein. The sample consists of hundreds of thousands of distinct CDR3 sequences, under 20% of them appearing once.

The clonotype comes from a woman aged 25 to 39 with Graves' hyperthyroidism. Sequenced: blood. The chain links TRBV5-8 to TRBJ2-1; D unresolved. For the CDR3, the DNA is TGTGCCAGCAGCTTGATCGGGCTCAACAATGAGCAGTTCTTC. Its translation: CASSLIGLNNEQFF.